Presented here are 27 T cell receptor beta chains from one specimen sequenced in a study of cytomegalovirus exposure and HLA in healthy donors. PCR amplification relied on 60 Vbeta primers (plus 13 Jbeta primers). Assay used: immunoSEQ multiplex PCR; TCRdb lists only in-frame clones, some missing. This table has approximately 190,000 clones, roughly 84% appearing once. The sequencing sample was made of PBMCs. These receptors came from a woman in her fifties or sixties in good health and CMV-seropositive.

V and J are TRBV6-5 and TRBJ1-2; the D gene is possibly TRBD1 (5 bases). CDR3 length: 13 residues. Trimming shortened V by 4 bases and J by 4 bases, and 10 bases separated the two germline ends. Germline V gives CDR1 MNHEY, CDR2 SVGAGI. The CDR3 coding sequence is TGTGCCAGCAGTTCAGGGAGGGCCTATGGCTACACCTTC. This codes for CASSSGRAYGYTF.

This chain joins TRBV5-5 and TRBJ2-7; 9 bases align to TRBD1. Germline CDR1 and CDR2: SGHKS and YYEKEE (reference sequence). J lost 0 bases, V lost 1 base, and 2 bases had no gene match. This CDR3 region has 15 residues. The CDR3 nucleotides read TGTGCCAGCAGCTTGTTGACAGGGGGCTCCTACGAGCAGTACTTC. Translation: CASSLLTGGSYEQYF.

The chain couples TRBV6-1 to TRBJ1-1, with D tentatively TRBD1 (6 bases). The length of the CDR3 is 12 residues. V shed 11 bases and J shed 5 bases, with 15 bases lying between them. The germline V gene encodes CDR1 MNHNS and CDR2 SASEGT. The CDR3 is CASPKGGTEAFF. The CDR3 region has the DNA TGTGCCTCCCCAAAGGGGGGGACTGAAGCTTTCTTT.

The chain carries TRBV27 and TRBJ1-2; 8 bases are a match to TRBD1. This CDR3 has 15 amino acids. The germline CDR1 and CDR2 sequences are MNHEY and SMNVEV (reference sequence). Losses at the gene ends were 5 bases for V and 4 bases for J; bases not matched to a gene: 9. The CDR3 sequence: CASSERTGLSYGYTF. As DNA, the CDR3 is TGTGCCAGCAGTGAAAGGACAGGGTTATCCTATGGCTACACCTTC.

CDR3 DNA sequence: TGCGCCAGCAGCTTCAACGGACAGAACACCGGGGAGCTGTTTTTT. Translating it yields CASSFNGQNTGELFF. The chain combines TRBV5-1 with TRBJ2-2, with D possibly matching TRBD1 (5 bases). The CDR3 loop spans 15 amino acids. From germline, CDR1 is SGHRS and CDR2 YFSETQ. The V end lost 2 bases, the J end lost 1 base, and 9 bases lay between the germline ends.

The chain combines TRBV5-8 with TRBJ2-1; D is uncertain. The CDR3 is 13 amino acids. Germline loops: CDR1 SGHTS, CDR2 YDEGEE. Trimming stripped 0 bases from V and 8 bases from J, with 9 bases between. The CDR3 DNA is TGTGCCAGCAGCTTGGGGGCAGGCGATGAGCAGTTCTTC. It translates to CASSLGAGDEQFF.

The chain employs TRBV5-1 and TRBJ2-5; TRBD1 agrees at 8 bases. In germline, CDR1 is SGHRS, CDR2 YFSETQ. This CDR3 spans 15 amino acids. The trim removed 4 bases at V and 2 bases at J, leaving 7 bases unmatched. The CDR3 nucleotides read TGCGCCAGCAGCCTCAGGACAGGGACACAAGAGACCCAGTACTTC. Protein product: CASSLRTGTQETQYF.

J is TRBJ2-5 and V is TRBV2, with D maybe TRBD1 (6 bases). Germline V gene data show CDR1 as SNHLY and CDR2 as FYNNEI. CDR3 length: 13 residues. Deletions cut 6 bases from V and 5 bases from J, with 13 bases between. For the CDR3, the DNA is TGTGCCAGCAGATTAGGGGGAGAGGAGACCCAGTACTTC. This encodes CASRLGGEETQYF.

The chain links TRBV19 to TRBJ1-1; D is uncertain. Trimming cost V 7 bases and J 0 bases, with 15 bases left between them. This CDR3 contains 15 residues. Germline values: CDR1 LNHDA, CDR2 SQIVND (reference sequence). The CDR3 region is CASISGRRLNTEAFF. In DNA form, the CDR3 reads TGTGCCAGTATTAGCGGGAGGCGCCTGAACACTGAAGCTTTCTTT.

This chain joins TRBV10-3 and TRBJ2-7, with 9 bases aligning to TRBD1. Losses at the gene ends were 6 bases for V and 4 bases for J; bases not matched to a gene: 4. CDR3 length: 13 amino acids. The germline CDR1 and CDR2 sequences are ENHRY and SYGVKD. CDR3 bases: TGTGCCATCAGCGGACAGGGGTTGTACGAGCAGTACTTC. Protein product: CAISGQGLYEQYF.

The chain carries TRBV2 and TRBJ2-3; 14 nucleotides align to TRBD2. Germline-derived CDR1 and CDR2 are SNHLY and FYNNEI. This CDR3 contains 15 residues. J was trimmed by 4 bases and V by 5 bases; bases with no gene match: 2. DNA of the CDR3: TGTGCCAGCAGTAGACTAGCGGGGGGGTCAGATACGCAGTATTTT. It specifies CASSRLAGGSDTQYF. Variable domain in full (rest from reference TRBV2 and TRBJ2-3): EPEVTQTPSHQVTQMGQEVILRCVPISNHLYFYWYRQILGQKVEFLVSFYNNEISEKSEIFDDQFSVERPDGSNFTLKIRSTKLEDSAMYFCASSRLAGGSDTQYFGPGTRLTVL.

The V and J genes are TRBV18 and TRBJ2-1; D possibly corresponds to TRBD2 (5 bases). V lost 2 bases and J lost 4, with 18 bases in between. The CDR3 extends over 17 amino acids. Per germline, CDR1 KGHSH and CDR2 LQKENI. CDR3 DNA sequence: TGTGCCAGCTCACCATCTCGAGGAGATAGCGCGTACAATGAGCAGTTCTTC. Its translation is CASSPSRGDSAYNEQFF.

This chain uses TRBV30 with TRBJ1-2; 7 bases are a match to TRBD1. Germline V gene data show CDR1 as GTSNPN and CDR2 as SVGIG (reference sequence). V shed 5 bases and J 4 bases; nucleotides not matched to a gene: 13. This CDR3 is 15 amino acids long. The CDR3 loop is CAWSWTGRDIYGYTF. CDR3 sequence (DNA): TGTGCCTGGTCTTGGACAGGAAGGGATATCTATGGCTACACCTTC.

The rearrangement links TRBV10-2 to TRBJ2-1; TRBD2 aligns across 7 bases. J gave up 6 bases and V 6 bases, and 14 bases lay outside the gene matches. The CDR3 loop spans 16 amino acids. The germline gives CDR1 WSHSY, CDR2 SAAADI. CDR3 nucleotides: TGCGCCAGCAGGGGGTGGGCTAGCGGAGTCTCCAATGAGCAGTTCTTC. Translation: CASRGWASGVSNEQFF.

This CDR3 reads CASSFLRGPRTEAFF. CDR3 DNA: TGTGCCAGCAGCTTCCTCAGGGGGCCGAGGACTGAAGCTTTCTTT. The rearrangement joins TRBV11-2 to TRBJ1-1; 8 bases map to TRBD1. Germline lookup yields CDR1 SGHAT and CDR2 FQNNGV. V lost 3 bases and J lost 5; bases outside the gene matches: 8. CDR3 length: 15 residues.

The CDR3 nucleotides are TGTGCCAGCAAAGAACAGGGGTTTAATGAAAAACTGTTTTTT. Protein product: CASKEQGFNEKLFF. The V and J genes are TRBV6-5 and TRBJ1-4; the match to TRBD1 covers 7 bases. V lost 7 bases to trimming and J lost 4 bases; unmatched junction nucleotides: 6. The CDR3 extends over 14 amino acids. Germline V CDR1 and CDR2: MNHEY, SVGAGI.

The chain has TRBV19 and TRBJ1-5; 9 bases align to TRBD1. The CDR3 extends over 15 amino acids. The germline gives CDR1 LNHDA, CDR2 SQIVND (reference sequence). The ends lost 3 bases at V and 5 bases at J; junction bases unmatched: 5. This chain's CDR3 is CASSILQGADQPQHF. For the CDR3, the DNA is TGTGCCAGTAGTATTTTACAGGGGGCTGATCAGCCCCAGCATTTT.

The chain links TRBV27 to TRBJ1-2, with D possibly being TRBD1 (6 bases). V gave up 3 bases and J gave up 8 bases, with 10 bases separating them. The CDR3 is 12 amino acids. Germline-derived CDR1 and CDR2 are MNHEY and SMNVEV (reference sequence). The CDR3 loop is CASSFLGGGYTF. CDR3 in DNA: TGTGCCAGCAGTTTCCTAGGGGGAGGCTACACCTTC.

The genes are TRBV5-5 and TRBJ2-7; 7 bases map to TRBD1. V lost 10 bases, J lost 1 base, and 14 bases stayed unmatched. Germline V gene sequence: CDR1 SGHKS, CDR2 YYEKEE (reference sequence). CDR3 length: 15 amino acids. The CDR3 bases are TGTGCCGGGGCGGAGTCAGGGGGAAAATCCTACGAGCAGTACTTC. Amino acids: CAGAESGGKSYEQYF.

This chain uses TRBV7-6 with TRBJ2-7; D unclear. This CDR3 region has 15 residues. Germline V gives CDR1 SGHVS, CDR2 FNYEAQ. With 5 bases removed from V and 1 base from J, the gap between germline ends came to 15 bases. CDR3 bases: TGTGCCAGCAGCCCAGATCCCGCGAGGTCCTACGAGCAGTACTTC. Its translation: CASSPDPARSYEQYF.

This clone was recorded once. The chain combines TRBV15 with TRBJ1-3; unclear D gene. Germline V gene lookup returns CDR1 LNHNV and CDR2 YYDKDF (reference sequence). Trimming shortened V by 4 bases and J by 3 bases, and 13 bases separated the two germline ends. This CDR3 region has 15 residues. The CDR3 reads CATSTTREDGNTIYF. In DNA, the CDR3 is TGTGCCACCAGCACTACGCGGGAGGATGGAAACACCATATATTTT.

The CDR3, as DNA: TGTGCCAGTAGCCCGAGGGTCAGCAATCAGCCCCAGCATTTT. Translation gives CASSPRVSNQPQHF. The genes are TRBV19 and TRBJ1-5; D is unclear. Trimming removed 6 bases at V and 1 base at J, with 10 bases between. CDR1 is LNHDA and CDR2 is SQIVND in the germline V gene (reference sequence). The CDR3 spans 14 residues.

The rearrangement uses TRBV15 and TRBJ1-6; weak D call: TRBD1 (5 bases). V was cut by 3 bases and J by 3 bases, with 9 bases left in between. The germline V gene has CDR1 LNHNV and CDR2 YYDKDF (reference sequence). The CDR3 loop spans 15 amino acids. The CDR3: CATSRKDNYNSPLHF. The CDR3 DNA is TGTGCCACCAGCAGGAAGGACAACTATAATTCACCCCTCCACTTT.

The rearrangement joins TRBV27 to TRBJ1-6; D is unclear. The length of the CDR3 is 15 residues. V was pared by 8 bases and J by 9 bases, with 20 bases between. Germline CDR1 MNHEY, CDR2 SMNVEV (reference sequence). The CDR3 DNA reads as TGTGCCAGCCGGGGTTGGGGTCGTGAGGGTTCACCCCTCCACTTT. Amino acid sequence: CASRGWGREGSPLHF.

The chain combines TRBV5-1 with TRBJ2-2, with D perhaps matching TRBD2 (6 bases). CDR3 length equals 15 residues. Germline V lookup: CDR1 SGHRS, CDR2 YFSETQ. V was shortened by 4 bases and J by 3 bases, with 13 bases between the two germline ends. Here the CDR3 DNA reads TGCGCCAGCAGCAAGCCCGGCGGGGACACCGGGGAGCTGTTTTTT. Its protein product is CASSKPGGDTGELFF. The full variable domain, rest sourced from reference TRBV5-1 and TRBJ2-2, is KAGVTQTPRYLIKTRGQQVTLSCSPISGHRSVSWYQQTPGQGLQFLFEYFSETQRNKGNFPGRFSGRQFSNSRSEMNVSTLELGDSALYLCASSKPGGDTGELFFGEGSRLTVL.

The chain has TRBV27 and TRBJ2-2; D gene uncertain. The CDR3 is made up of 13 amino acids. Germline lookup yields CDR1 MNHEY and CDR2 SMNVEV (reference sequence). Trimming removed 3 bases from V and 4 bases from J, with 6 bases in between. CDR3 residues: CASSLVSTGELFF. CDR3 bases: TGTGCCAGCAGTTTGGTCAGCACCGGGGAGCTGTTTTTT.

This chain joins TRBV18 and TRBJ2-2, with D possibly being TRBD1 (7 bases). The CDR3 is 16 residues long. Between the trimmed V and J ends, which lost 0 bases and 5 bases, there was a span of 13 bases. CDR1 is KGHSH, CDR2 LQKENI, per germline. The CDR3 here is CASSPPARGRTGELFF. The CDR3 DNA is TGTGCCAGCTCACCACCGGCCAGGGGGAGGACCGGGGAGCTGTTTTTT.